The 5 T cell receptor beta chains below all came from one sample that was sequenced in a study of T cell responses to AZD1222 COVID-19 vaccine (dated by TCRdb to the early 2020s). The time point label on this specimen signifies: about 28 days (+/-7) after the second vaccine dose. Libraries were constructed by the immunoSEQ multiplex PCR assay. TCRdb re-hosts the immuneACCESS table, in-frame sequences only. Its copies lack some clones; in the studies checked, an unresolved V gene accounts for under half of them, and the cause for the rest is not known. This sample holds 180,000 or so clones; about 91% were observed only once. The top ten clones comprise approximately 1.2% of the sample. The material was peripheral blood, obtained 28 days after the second AZD1222 dose. The receptors originated from an adult who received the AZD1222 COVID-19 vaccine.

The chain employs TRBV10-3 and TRBJ1-2, with a tentative D call TRBD1 (6 bases). The CDR3 runs 12 residues. Trimming took off 0 bases at V and 12 bases at J, with 11 bases between the two ends. The germline V gene encodes CDR1 ENHRY and CDR2 SYGVKD. The CDR3 DNA sequence: TGTGCCATCAGTGAGTCTATGGGGGGCCACACCTTC. This sequence encodes CAISESMGGHTF.

This clone was observed a handful of times. The rearrangement joins TRBV4-1 to TRBJ1-4; no firm D call. Germline loops: CDR1 MGHRA, CDR2 YSYEKL. The CDR3 consists of 15 residues. Trimming pared 0 bases from V and 7 bases from J, leaving 12 bases between. The CDR3: CASSQDRRPSEKLFF. In DNA form, the CDR3 reads TGCGCCAGCAGCCAAGATCGTCGACCGAGTGAAAAACTGTTTTTT.

This clone was observed many times. The J gene is TRBJ1-2, the V gene TRBV9, with D maybe TRBD1 (5 bases). Per germline, CDR1 SGDLS and CDR2 YYNGEE. The length of the CDR3 is 13 residues. Trimming removed 4 bases at V and 1 base at J, with 8 bases between. CDR3 sequence: CASSSQGNYGYTF. The CDR3 bases are TGTGCCAGCAGCTCTCAGGGTAACTATGGCTACACCTTC. Together with reference TRBV9 and TRBJ1-2, the CDR3 gives the full variable domain: DSGVTQTPKHLITATGQRVTLRCSPRSGDLSVYWYQQSLDQGLQFLIQYYNGEERAKGNILERFSAQQFPDLHSELNLSSLELGDSALYFCASSSQGNYGYTFGSGTRLTVV.

V gene TRBV7-9 combines with J gene TRBJ2-4; no firm D call. The CDR3 has 11 amino acids. Germline CDR1 is SEHNR and CDR2 is FQNEAQ (reference sequence). V was trimmed by 4 bases and J by 5 bases, leaving 3 bases between them. The CDR3 here is CASSSENIQYF. Written as DNA, the CDR3 is TGTGCCAGCAGCTCCGAAAACATTCAGTACTTC.

J is TRBJ2-7 and V is TRBV12-5; TRBD2 is a possible D gene (5 bases). This CDR3 has 16 residues. The germline CDR1 and CDR2 sequences are LGHNT and FRNRAP. The V and J ends lost 7 bases and 2 bases respectively, with 21 bases between them. As DNA, the CDR3 is TGTGCTAGTGCCCCCCCCGAGGGTTCCACTACCTACGAGCAGTACTTC. Protein: CASAPPEGSTTYEQYF.